A single sample is the source of the 21 T cell receptor beta chains below, sequenced in a study of T cell responses to AZD1222 COVID-19 vaccine. Sequencing used immunoSEQ multiplex PCR; TCRdb keeps in-frame clones, though not all of them. The data show 140,000 to 150,000 clones, with over 80% seen just once and about 3% held by the top ten. Specimen: peripheral blood, collected on day 0 of MenACWY control vaccination. These receptors all come from an adult in good health.

This sequence joins TRBV4-1 and TRBJ1-6; 8 positions match TRBD1. Germline assignment: CDR1 MGHRA and CDR2 YSYEKL. The CDR3 is made up of 15 amino acids. Germline trimming cut 4 bases from V and 9 bases from J; bases unmatched to any gene: 8. The CDR3 DNA reads TGCGCCAGCAGCCCAGCGACAGGGGTTGGTTCACCCCTCCACTTT. Translated, it gives CASSPATGVGSPLHF.

J is TRBJ1-6 and V is TRBV6-5; weak D call: TRBD1 (5 bases). V was cut by 2 bases and J by 9 bases, with 14 bases left in between. Germline-derived CDR1 and CDR2 are MNHEY and SVGAGI. This CDR3 is 15 amino acids long. As DNA, the CDR3 is TGTGCCAGCAGTTACCCGTCTGCAGGGACTTCACCCCTCCACTTT. This gives the protein CASSYPSAGTSPLHF.

V and J are TRBV5-1 and TRBJ2-1; 13 bases fit TRBD2. Germline CDR1 and CDR2: SGHRS and YFSETQ. CDR3 size: 18 residues. V lost 2 bases to trimming and J lost 2 bases; unmatched junction nucleotides: 7. In DNA form, the CDR3 reads TGCGCCAGCAGCTTAGGACTAGCGGGGGCCCGAGCCTACAATGAGCAGTTCTTC. This codes for CASSLGLAGARAYNEQFF. The entire variable domain, with the rest obtained from reference TRBV5-1 and TRBJ2-1, is as follows: KAGVTQTPRYLIKTRGQQVTLSCSPISGHRSVSWYQQTPGQGLQFLFEYFSETQRNKGNFPGRFSGRQFSNSRSEMNVSTLELGDSALYLCASSLGLAGARAYNEQFFGPGTRLTVL.

The chain is built from TRBV4-2 and TRBJ1-6, with TRBD1 as a possible D gene (5 bases). The CDR3 contains 15 residues. Germline V lookup: CDR1 LGHNA, CDR2 YNFKEQ. The V and J ends lost 2 bases and 2 bases respectively, with 7 bases between them. The CDR3 DNA reads TGTGCCAGCAGCCAATGGGGGGCCTATAATTCACCCCTCCACTTT. Encoded protein: CASSQWGAYNSPLHF.

This sequence joins TRBV6-1 and TRBJ1-2; TRBD1 is a possible D gene (6 bases). This CDR3 region has 14 residues. Trimming cost V 1 base and J 7 bases, with 13 bases left between them. CDR1 MNHNS and CDR2 SASEGT come from the germline V gene. This CDR3 reads CASSEGQVARGYTF. As DNA, the CDR3 is TGTGCCAGCAGTGAAGGACAGGTCGCGCGTGGCTACACCTTC.

This clone was detected once. This rearrangement joins TRBV7-8 to TRBJ1-1, with a weak D call TRBD1 (5 bases). Trimming took off 5 bases at V and 5 bases at J, with 27 bases between the two ends. The CDR3 length is 18 residues. Germline loops: CDR1 SGHVS, CDR2 FQNEAQ. CDR3 sequence reads: CASSRPRQLESVGTEAFF. The CDR3 nucleotides are TGTGCCAGCAGCCGCCCCCGACAGTTGGAGTCGGTAGGAACTGAAGCTTTCTTT.

The chain has TRBV28 and TRBJ2-5; a weak D match, TRBD2 (6 bases). Trimming left V 7 bases short and J 6 bases short, with 27 bases between. Germline lookup yields CDR1 MDHEN and CDR2 SYDVKM. This CDR3 has 17 residues. This CDR3 reads CASNLLGAGSEGKTQYF. For the CDR3, the DNA is TGTGCCAGCAATTTGCTTGGGGCGGGGTCCGAGGGGAAGACCCAGTACTTC.

The chain recombines TRBV30 with TRBJ1-1; no reliable D call. V gave up 0 bases and J gave up 6 bases, with 11 bases separating them. This CDR3 has 13 residues. Germline values: CDR1 GTSNPN, CDR2 SVGIG (reference sequence). The CDR3 reads CAWSVKGGSEAFF. CDR3 bases: TGTGCCTGGAGTGTAAAAGGTGGATCTGAAGCTTTCTTT.

V gene TRBV2 combines with J gene TRBJ1-5, with D possibly matching TRBD1 (5 bases). Germline-derived CDR1 and CDR2 are SNHLY and FYNNEI. With 5 bases removed from V and 2 bases from J, the gap between germline ends came to 13 bases. The CDR3 contains 15 residues. The CDR3 reads CASSSRVLGNQPQHF. DNA of the CDR3: TGTGCCAGCAGTAGCAGGGTTTTGGGCAATCAGCCCCAGCATTTT.

The chain uses TRBV7-3 and TRBJ1-1; D not resolved. V dropped 1 base and J dropped 0 bases, with 9 bases sitting between them. The CDR3 is 15 amino acids. From germline, CDR1 is SGHTA and CDR2 FQGTGA. The CDR3 nucleotides are TGTGCCAGCAGCTTAATAGGTTCGATGAACACTGAAGCTTTCTTT. Translated, it gives CASSLIGSMNTEAFF.

This chain uses TRBV19 with TRBJ1-1, with 8 bases identical to TRBD1. The CDR3 sequence is 14 residues long. J lost 7 bases, V lost 4 bases, and 8 bases had no gene match. Germline CDR1 reads LNHDA; CDR2 reads SQIVND (reference sequence). For the CDR3, the DNA is TGTGCCAGTAGTAACTCAGGGGGCTTGGGTGAAGCTTTCTTT. Its protein is CASSNSGGLGEAFF.

This clone showed up just once. The rearrangement links TRBV27 to TRBJ2-3; TRBD2 might be the D (6 bases). Germline V gene lookup returns CDR1 MNHEY and CDR2 SMNVEV (reference sequence). The CDR3 length is 17 residues. With 3 bases removed from V and 1 base from J, the gap between germline ends came to 17 bases. CDR3 in amino acids: CASSFWGELGGTDTQYF. The DNA of the CDR3 is TGTGCCAGCAGTTTTTGGGGGGAGTTAGGAGGCACAGATACGCAGTATTTT.

This chain links TRBV19 with TRBJ1-5; 8 nucleotides line up with TRBD1. The J segment lost 1 base and the V segment lost 7 bases, leaving 12 bases of the junction unmatched. The CDR3 is made up of 17 amino acids. Germline CDR1 and CDR2: LNHDA and SQIVND (reference sequence). This CDR3 reads CASTHGGQGGSNQPQHF. CDR3 bases: TGTGCCAGTACCCATGGCGGACAGGGCGGGAGCAATCAGCCCCAGCATTTT.

The gene calls are TRBV30 and TRBJ2-1; 7 bases agree with TRBD2. The CDR3 consists of 13 residues. V lost 7 bases, J lost 4 bases, and 7 bases stayed unmatched. The germline V gene encodes CDR1 GTSNPN and CDR2 SVGIG (reference sequence). In nucleotides, the CDR3 is TGTGCCTTCGCTCGGGGGGTATACAATGAGCAGTTCTTC. Protein sequence: CAFARGVYNEQFF. The entire variable domain, with the rest obtained from reference TRBV30 and TRBJ2-1, is as follows: SQTIHQWPATLVQPVGSPLSLECTVEGTSNPNLYWYRQAAGRGLQLLFYSVGIGQISSEVPQNLSASRPQDRQFILSSKKLLLSDSGFYLCAFARGVYNEQFFGPGTRLTVL.

V usage is TRBV2 and J usage is TRBJ1-5; no clear D gene. Germline V gene lookup returns CDR1 SNHLY and CDR2 FYNNEI. This CDR3 spans 14 amino acids. V shed 6 bases and J shed 3 bases, with 12 bases lying between them. In DNA form, the CDR3 reads TGTGCCAGCAGCGAGATTGGGATCAATCAGCCCCAGCATTTT. This sequence encodes CASSEIGINQPQHF.

This clone has a handful of counts. At the DNA level, this CDR3 is encoded by other sequences in the same sample as well. The CDR3 coding sequence is TGTGCCAGCAGCCCTCTCGGGGGGGATAGCAATCAGCCCCAGCATTTT. This sequence encodes CASSPLGGDSNQPQHF. The V gene is TRBV5-5, the J gene TRBJ1-5, with D possibly being TRBD1 (5 bases). The CDR3 has 16 amino acids. The V and J ends lost 4 bases and 0 bases respectively, with 14 bases between them. Germline V CDR1 and CDR2: SGHKS, YYEKEE (reference sequence).

This CDR3 reads CASSQVQGAGELFF. Here the CDR3 DNA reads TGTGCCAGCAGCCAAGTACAGGGGGCTGGGGAGCTGTTTTTT. The chain couples TRBV3-1 (or the pseudogene TRBV3-2) to TRBJ2-2; 9 positions match TRBD1. CDR1 LGHDT and CDR2 YNNKEL come from the germline V gene (reference sequence). This CDR3 has 14 amino acids. V shed 1 base, J shed 8 bases, and the junction held 2 bases outside the gene matches.

V usage is TRBV27 and J usage is TRBJ1-1; D unresolved. The germline V and J ends were trimmed by 4 bases and 5 bases, with 14 bases remaining between them. The CDR3 has 14 residues. In germline, CDR1 is MNHEY, CDR2 SMNVEV (reference sequence). The CDR3 region has the DNA TGTGCCAGCAGTTCCCACATGACCCAAACTGAAGCTTTCTTT. It yields the protein CASSSHMTQTEAFF.

This chain joins TRBV7-2 and TRBJ2-2; D remains unclear. Germline V gives CDR1 SGHTA, CDR2 FQGNSA. The CDR3 sequence is 16 residues long. V lost 1 base and J 0 bases, leaving 9 bases between the germline ends. CDR3 region: CASSLGQTTNTGELFF. The CDR3 DNA follows: TGTGCCAGCAGCTTAGGGCAGACAACGAACACCGGGGAGCTGTTTTTT.

The genes are TRBV6-5 and TRBJ1-5, with no clear D. V was clipped by 6 bases and J by 0 bases, with 9 bases between them. Germline V gives CDR1 MNHEY, CDR2 SVGAGI. CDR3 size: 14 residues. The CDR3 reads CASRAAVSNQPQHF. DNA for the CDR3: TGTGCCAGCAGGGCTGCTGTTAGCAATCAGCCCCAGCATTTT.

This rearrangement joins TRBV3-1 (or the pseudogene TRBV3-2) to TRBJ1-6, with 7 nucleotides matching TRBD1. Germline V CDR1 and CDR2: LGHDT, YNNKEL (reference sequence). The CDR3 loop spans 16 amino acids. The J segment lost 3 bases and the V segment lost 5 bases, leaving 7 bases of the junction unmatched. The CDR3 region is CASSSTGVYYNSPLHF. The CDR3 coding sequence is TGTGCCAGCAGCTCCACAGGGGTTTACTATAATTCACCCCTCCACTTT.